This is a list of T cell receptor beta chains from one sample in a study of T-cell reconstitution after alpha-beta-depleted transplantation in children. TCRdb re-derived calls from the PCR reads in MiXCR, one entry per CDR3 protein. The sample yields 200,000 to 250,000 distinct CDR3 sequences, about a tenth seen once. The specimen comprised PBMCs from the stem cell graft donor, sampled from the stem cell graft. These receptors all stem from a human donor who donated a stem cell graft to a child with acute lymphoblastic leukemia. Both conserved end residues are part of each CDR3. D genes are given only for firm matches. Size is omitted from some rows. Given values are once, few, many or a class for expanded clones.

d_call: TRBD1
j_call: TRBJ1-1
v_call: TRBV5-1
clone_size: few
cdr3_aa: CASSPGGGAEAFF
cdr3_nt: TGCGCCAGCAGCCCAGGGGGGGGCGCTGAAGCTTTCTTT

d_call: .
j_call: TRBJ2-7
v_call: TRBV3-1
clone_size: .
cdr3_aa: CATTRDGISYEQYF
cdr3_nt: TGTGCCACTACAAGAGACGGCATCTCCTACGAGCAGTACTTC

d_call: TRBD2
j_call: TRBJ2-3
v_call: TRBV3-1
clone_size: once
cdr3_aa: CASSKKPLAGGLVDTQYF
cdr3_nt: TGTGCCAGCAGCAAAAAACCCCTAGCGGGGGGGCTTGTAGATACGCAGTATTTT

d_call: TRBD1
j_call: TRBJ1-1
v_call: TRBV2
clone_size: .
cdr3_aa: CASSAYRDRTLNTEAFF
cdr3_nt: TGTGCCAGCAGCGCATACCGGGACAGGACCCTGAACACTGAAGCTTTCTTT

d_call: TRBD1
j_call: TRBJ2-4
v_call: TRBV24-1
clone_size: many
cdr3_aa: CATRADRGLLLAKNIQYF
cdr3_nt: TGTGCCACCAGGGCGGACAGGGGACTCCTACTAGCCAAAAACATTCAGTACTTC

d_call: .
j_call: TRBJ2-6
v_call: TRBV3-1
clone_size: medium-sized
cdr3_aa: CASSQGLAGANVLTF
cdr3_nt: TGTGCCAGCAGCCAAGGACTAGCTGGGGCCAACGTCCTGACTTTC

d_call: .
j_call: TRBJ1-5
v_call: TRBV6-1
clone_size: few
cdr3_aa: CASSALRIYSNQPQHF
cdr3_nt: TGTGCCAGCAGTGCCCTTCGGATTTATAGCAATCAGCCCCAGCATTTT

d_call: .
j_call: TRBJ1-1
v_call: TRBV6-6
clone_size: many
cdr3_aa: CASKDATEAFF
cdr3_nt: TGTGCCAGCAAAGATGCCACTGAAGCTTTCTTT

d_call: .
j_call: TRBJ2-3
v_call: TRBV20-1
clone_size: .
cdr3_aa: CSAVTSGDTQYF
cdr3_nt: TGCAGTGCTGTAACAAGTGGGGATACGCAGTATTTT

d_call: TRBD1
j_call: TRBJ2-1
v_call: TRBV4-2
clone_size: .
cdr3_aa: CASRGTDSNEQFF
cdr3_nt: TGTGCCAGCCGTGGGACAGATAGCAATGAGCAGTTCTTC

d_call: .
j_call: TRBJ1-2
v_call: TRBV27
clone_size: .
cdr3_aa: CASSLISTGALGGYTF
cdr3_nt: TGTGCCAGCAGTTTAATATCTACGGGGGCCCTCGGTGGCTACACCTTC

d_call: .
j_call: TRBJ1-1
v_call: TRBV4-1
clone_size: medium-sized
cdr3_aa: CASSQDGQPVLNTEAFF
cdr3_nt: TGCGCCAGCAGCCAGGACGGCCAGCCGGTATTGAACACTGAAGCTTTCTTT

d_call: .
j_call: TRBJ2-3
v_call: TRBV5-1
clone_size: few
cdr3_aa: CASSLGAGMTDTQYF
cdr3_nt: TGCGCCAGCAGCTTGGGGGCAGGAATGACAGATACGCAGTATTTT

d_call: .
j_call: TRBJ2-7
v_call: TRBV29-1
clone_size: .
cdr3_aa: CSVEVGGRAAPEQYF
cdr3_nt: TGCAGCGTTGAAGTGGGTGGCAGGGCGGCCCCGGAGCAGTACTTC

d_call: .
j_call: TRBJ2-7
v_call: TRBV10-3
clone_size: many
cdr3_aa: CAISPTGVPSYEQYF
cdr3_nt: TGTGCCATCAGTCCCACAGGAGTTCCCTCCTACGAGCAGTACTTC

d_call: .
j_call: TRBJ2-7
v_call: TRBV20-1
clone_size: many
cdr3_aa: CSSSWGASYEQYF
cdr3_nt: TGCAGTTCTTCGTGGGGGGCCTCCTACGAGCAGTACTTC

d_call: .
j_call: TRBJ2-7
v_call: TRBV10-2
clone_size: .
cdr3_aa: CASIQAGWTYEQYF
cdr3_nt: TGCGCCAGCATTCAGGCAGGCTGGACCTACGAGCAGTACTTC

d_call: .
j_call: TRBJ1-1
v_call: TRBV10-2
clone_size: .
cdr3_aa: CASMGARVTNEAFF
cdr3_nt: TGCGCCAGCATGGGGGCCAGGGTGACCAATGAAGCTTTCTTT